In this sample, the clone carrying this T cell receptor (beta chain) turned up a few times. The sample is drawn from a study of T cell changes during pregnancy in multiple sclerosis. V shed 6 bases, J shed 5 bases, and the junction held 7 bases outside the gene matches. Germline V lookup: CDR1 SGDLS, CDR2 YYNGEE. The length of the CDR3 is 13 residues. This table comes from immunoSEQ multiplex PCR, and its TCRdb copy is limited to in-frame clones, with some not included. The sample holds around 29,000 clones, 85% to 90% seen once. The chain links TRBV9 to TRBJ1-1; TRBD1 agrees at 7 bases. This clonotype originated in a female donor with multiple sclerosis, enrolled in a pregnancy study. Sequenced here: CD8+ T cells from peripheral blood mononuclear cells, sampled after pregnancy. The CDR3 is CASMGVTGTEAFF. The CDR3 DNA reads as TGTGCCAGCATGGGAGTGACAGGGACTGAAGCTTTCTTT.